The present entry profiles one TCR beta chain with its context. Antigen: not known. This sample was included in a study of type 1 regulatory T cells. Study as a whole: T-allo10 is an in vitro-generated, Tr1-enriched CD4 T cell product specific for alloantigen.

Study results and caveats: Compared with non-Tr1 cells, Tr1 cells showed a narrower TCR repertoire.

Each CDR3 protein gets one entry after TCRdb re-called the reads with MiXCR. The sample comprises roughly 65,000 distinct CDR3 sequences, about 50% of which are singletons, and more than 2% rests with the top ten. The ends lost 6 bases at V and 9 bases at J; junction bases unmatched: 11. Germline CDR1 is SGHTA and CDR2 is FQGNSA. This CDR3 has 14 amino acids. Sequencing input: cultured non-Tr1 T cells, either the whole culture or a sorted T cell fraction (not recorded which). The chain carries TRBV7-2 and TRBJ2-1; 7 nucleotides line up with TRBD2. The sequence was obtained from a human donor in good health. CDR3 loop: CASRIAGVAAEQFF. CDR3 DNA: TGTGCCAGCAGAATTGCGGGGGTTGCGGCTGAGCAGTTCTTC.